The 14 T cell receptor beta chains reported below all come from one sample, sequenced in a study of cytotoxic CD8 clonotypes in ibrutinib-treated CLL. TCRdb's copy holds only in-frame clones and misses some; the assay was immunoSEQ multiplex PCR. The sample shows a few hundred thousand clones, less than 75% of them seen only once. The source was PBMCs, collected after 24 months of ibrutinib treatment. Source of these receptors: a human donor with chronic lymphocytic leukemia.

V and J are TRBV6-5 and TRBJ2-5; TRBD2 matches 8 bases. The CDR3 totals 15 residues. CDR1 and CDR2 from the germline V gene are MNHEY and SVGAGI. V lost 6 bases, J lost 5 bases, and 11 bases stayed unmatched. This chain's CDR3 is CASRAPAGVGETQYF. CDR3 DNA sequence: TGTGCCAGCAGGGCTCCAGCGGGAGTAGGTGAGACCCAGTACTTC.

This clone was observed a handful of times. The chain uses TRBV4-3 and TRBJ1-2; 7 bases are shared with TRBD1. CDR3 length equals 15 residues. Germline V gene lookup returns CDR1 LGHNA and CDR2 YSLEER. The V segment lost 1 base and the J segment 4 bases; nucleotides outside the gene matches: 6. Here the CDR3 DNA reads TGCGCCAGCAGCCAAGTAATGACAGGGACCTATGGCTACACCTTC. It codes for CASSQVMTGTYGYTF.

CDR3 protein: CAWSGAGPYYNEQFF. The DNA for the CDR3 is TGTGCCTGGAGTGGAGCGGGGCCGTACTACAATGAGCAGTTCTTC. V is TRBV30 and J is TRBJ2-1; TRBD2 aligns across 7 bases. Germline V gene data show CDR1 as GTSNPN and CDR2 as SVGIG (reference sequence). CDR3 length: 15 amino acids. The junction had 6 bases not matched to a gene; V was cut back by 1 base and J by 3 bases.

This clone is a singleton in its sample. The chain uses TRBV6-6 and TRBJ2-4; D possibly corresponds to TRBD2 (6 bases). Trimming removed 5 bases at V and 1 base at J, with 12 bases between. This CDR3 region has 15 residues. Germline CDR1 and CDR2: MNHNY and SVGAGI (reference sequence). The CDR3 spells CASSGGEFAKNIQYF. Here the CDR3 DNA reads TGTGCCAGCAGTGGAGGGGAGTTTGCCAAAAACATTCAGTACTTC.

The chain recombines TRBV27 with TRBJ1-1; D is undetermined. The CDR3 has 13 amino acids. Germline CDR1 is MNHEY and CDR2 is SMNVEV (reference sequence). V was trimmed by 7 bases and J by 4 bases, leaving 13 bases between them. CDR3 nucleotide sequence: TGTGCCAGCAAGCTTGGAGGCGGCACTGAAGCTTTCTTT. Protein product: CASKLGGGTEAFF.

The chain carries TRBV6-5 and TRBJ2-2; the match to TRBD1 covers 7 bases. This CDR3 region has 15 residues. Trimming cost V 6 bases and J 9 bases; bases outside gene matches: 13. Looked up from germline, CDR1 is MNHEY and CDR2 is SVGAGI. CDR3 in amino acids: CASSYISTGFRELFF. For the CDR3, the DNA is TGTGCCAGCAGCTACATATCGACAGGGTTTAGGGAGCTGTTTTTT.

The chain has TRBV5-1 and TRBJ2-1, with 7 bases fitting TRBD2. The CDR3 spans 15 residues. Germline V gives CDR1 SGHRS, CDR2 YFSETQ. Trimming at V came to 4 bases and at J to 5 bases, leaving 9 bases not matched to a gene. CDR3 sequence: CASSRGTTLNNEQFF. The CDR3 DNA reads as TGCGCCAGCAGCCGAGGGACTACCCTGAACAATGAGCAGTTCTTC.

The genes are TRBV10-3 and TRBJ1-1; the D gene is possibly TRBD1 (6 bases). The germline V gene has CDR1 ENHRY and CDR2 SYGVKD. V gave up 6 bases and J gave up 6 bases, with 20 bases separating them. The CDR3 runs to 15 residues. CDR3 amino acids: CAIRATTGRVAEAFF. Here the CDR3 DNA reads TGTGCCATCAGAGCTACCACAGGGAGGGTCGCTGAAGCTTTCTTT.

The gene calls are TRBV7-2 and TRBJ2-1; 8 nucleotides match TRBD1. V lost 5 bases, J lost 6 bases, and 9 bases stayed unmatched. The germline V gene encodes CDR1 SGHTA and CDR2 FQGNSA. The CDR3 loop spans 15 amino acids. CDR3: CASSRAGQGPNEQFF. In DNA form, the CDR3 reads TGTGCCAGCAGCCGAGCAGGACAGGGACCCAATGAGCAGTTCTTC.

The chain uses TRBV9 and TRBJ1-1; D is ambiguous. In germline, CDR1 is SGDLS, CDR2 YYNGEE. CDR3 size: 13 residues. Trimming shortened V by 0 bases and J by 5 bases, and 8 bases separated the two germline ends. CDR3 sequence reads: CASSVEGKTEAFF. As DNA, the CDR3 is TGTGCCAGCAGCGTAGAAGGGAAGACTGAAGCTTTCTTT.

This clone was seen a few times. This rearrangement joins TRBV28 to TRBJ1-5; a weak D match, TRBD1 (6 bases). Between the trimmed V and J ends, which lost 6 bases and 1 base, there was a span of 10 bases. The CDR3 length is 14 residues. Germline V gene lookup returns CDR1 MDHEN and CDR2 SYDVKM. The DNA of the CDR3 is TGTGCCAGCAGCCCTGACAGGAGCAATCAGCCCCAGCATTTT. Its protein product is CASSPDRSNQPQHF.

In this sample, this clone turned up a few times. In DNA, the CDR3 is TGTGCCAGCAGGGGTGCGGGAGAGAGCTACGAGCAGTACTTC. It encodes CASRGAGESYEQYF. This chain uses TRBV6-5 with TRBJ2-7; TRBD2 aligns across 7 bases. The V gene's germline CDR1 is MNHEY and CDR2 SVGAGI. V was pared by 6 bases and J by 3 bases, with 8 bases of the junction left unmatched. The CDR3 is made up of 14 amino acids.

V gene TRBV5-4 combines with J gene TRBJ2-3, with 15 bases that match TRBD2. J was trimmed by 5 bases and V by 4 bases; bases with no gene match: 11. Germline V gives CDR1 SGHNT, CDR2 YYREEE (reference sequence). This CDR3 contains 18 residues. DNA for the CDR3: TGTGCCAGCAGCCAGGGACTAGCGGGAGGCATGCGGGTAGATACGCAGTATTTT. This gives the protein CASSQGLAGGMRVDTQYF.

Only a few counts were recorded for this clone. The chain carries TRBV14 and TRBJ2-7; 8 bases align to TRBD2. This CDR3 has 17 residues. The germline V gene encodes CDR1 SGHDN and CDR2 FVKESK. Trimming cost V 0 bases and J 1 base; bases outside gene matches: 8. Here the CDR3 DNA reads TGTGCCAGCAGCCAAGATCGATTTGGGACTAGATCCTACGAGCAGTACTTC. Residues: CASSQDRFGTRSYEQYF.